This TCR beta chain was recorded in a study of cytomegalovirus exposure and HLA in healthy donors. The germline V gene has CDR1 GTSNPN and CDR2 SVGIG (reference sequence). The CDR3 is 13 amino acids. Trimming removed 0 bases from V and 6 bases from J, with 9 bases in between. Study-wide results and caveats: Among TCR sequences, most were rare, though some public TCRs appeared in many donors.

About this clone: The antigen is undetermined.

Some clones are missing from TCRdb's copy, which holds only in-frame ones; the method was immunoSEQ multiplex PCR. The sample records about 360,000 clones, just over 85% being singletons. The V and J genes are TRBV30 and TRBJ1-5; a possible D gene is TRBD1 (5 bases). Sequenced: PBMCs. The TCR comes from a young woman in good health and CMV-seronegative. CDR3 sequence: CAWSVRGIQPQHF. The CDR3 nucleotides read TGTGCCTGGAGTGTACGGGGGATTCAGCCCCAGCATTTT.